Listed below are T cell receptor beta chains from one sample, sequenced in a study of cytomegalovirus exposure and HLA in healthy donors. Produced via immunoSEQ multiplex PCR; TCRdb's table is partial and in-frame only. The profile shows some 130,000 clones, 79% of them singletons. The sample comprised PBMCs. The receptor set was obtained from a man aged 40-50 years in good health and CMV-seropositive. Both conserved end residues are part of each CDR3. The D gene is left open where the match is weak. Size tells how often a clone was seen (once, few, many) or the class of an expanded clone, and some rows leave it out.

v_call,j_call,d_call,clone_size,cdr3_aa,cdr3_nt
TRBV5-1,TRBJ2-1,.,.,CASSLTPPQNSYNEQFF,TGCGCCAGCAGCTTGACCCCTCCACAAAACTCCTACAATGAGCAGTTCTTC
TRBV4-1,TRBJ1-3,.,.,CASSQEGQGLGSAGNTIYF,TGCGCCAGCAGCCAAGAAGGTCAGGGTTTGGGTTCGGCTGGAAACACCATATATTTT
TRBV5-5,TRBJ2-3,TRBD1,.,CASSFQGWGQGAGDTQYF,TGTGCCAGCAGCTTCCAGGGCTGGGGACAGGGGGCGGGAGATACGCAGTATTTT
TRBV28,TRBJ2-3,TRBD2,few,CASSFPFGQAGVKDTQYF,TGTGCCAGCAGTTTCCCCTTCGGTCAAGCGGGAGTAAAAGATACGCAGTATTTT
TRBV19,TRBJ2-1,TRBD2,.,CASRGLAGEGPYNEQFF,TGTGCGAGTAGAGGGCTAGCGGGAGAAGGGCCCTACAATGAGCAGTTCTTC
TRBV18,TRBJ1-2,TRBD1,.,CASSPQGARSGYTF,TGTGCCAGCTCACCACAGGGGGCACGGAGTGGCTACACCTTC
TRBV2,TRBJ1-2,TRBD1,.,CASSLQGLNYGYTF,TGTGCCAGCAGCCTACAGGGGCTGAACTATGGCTACACCTTC
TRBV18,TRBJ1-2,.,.,CASSPPVRQNYGYTF,TGTGCCAGCTCACCACCGGTCCGACAGAACTATGGCTACACCTTC
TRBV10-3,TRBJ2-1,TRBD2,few,CAISGLAGGPSNEQFF,TGTGCCATCAGCGGACTAGCGGGAGGCCCGTCCAATGAGCAGTTCTTC
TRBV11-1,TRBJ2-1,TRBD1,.,CASSLTGGDNEQFF,TGTGCCAGCAGCCTAACAGGGGGTGACAATGAGCAGTTCTTC
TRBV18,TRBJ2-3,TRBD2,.,CASSPGLAGVYTQYF,TGTGCCAGCTCACCAGGACTAGCGGGAGTATATACGCAGTATTTT
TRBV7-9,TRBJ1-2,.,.,CSSSASIHRFSDGYTF,TGTTCCAGCAGCGCATCGATCCACAGGTTTTCAGATGGCTACACCTTC
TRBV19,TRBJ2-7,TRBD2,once,CATTKLRTSGLYEQYF,TGTGCCACTACGAAGCTTCGGACTAGCGGCCTCTACGAGCAGTACTTC
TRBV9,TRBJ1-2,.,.,CASAQGSNYGYTF,TGTGCCAGCGCCCAGGGTTCTAACTATGGCTACACCTTC
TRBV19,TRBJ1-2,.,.,CASSTPGLGSGYTF,TGTGCCAGTAGTACCCCGGGGTTGGGTTCTGGCTACACCTTC
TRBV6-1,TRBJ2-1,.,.,CASPGDDTSNEQFF,TGTGCCAGCCCAGGCGACGATACCTCCAATGAGCAGTTCTTC
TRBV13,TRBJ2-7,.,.,CASSLGPSGLYTYEQYF,TGTGCCAGCAGCTTAGGGCCCAGCGGGTTGTATACCTACGAGCAGTACTTC
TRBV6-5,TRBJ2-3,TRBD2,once,CASSYALAGTDTQYF,TGTGCCAGCAGTTACGCGCTAGCGGGCACAGATACGCAGTATTTT
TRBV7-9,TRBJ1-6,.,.,CASSLPGALHF,TGTGCCAGCAGCCTACCGGGGGCCCTCCACTTT
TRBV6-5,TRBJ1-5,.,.,CASSYSRGQYQHF,TGTGCCAGCAGTTACTCGAGAGGTCAATACCAGCATTTT
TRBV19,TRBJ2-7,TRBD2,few,CASRVAWTSGSYEQYF,TGTGCCAGTAGGGTCGCCTGGACTAGCGGGAGTTACGAGCAGTACTTC
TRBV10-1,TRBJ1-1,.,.,CASRGTKTTEAFF,TGCGCCAGCAGGGGCACAAAGACCACTGAAGCTTTCTTT
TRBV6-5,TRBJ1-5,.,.,CASSEQGNQPQHF,TGTGCCAGCAGTGAACAGGGCAATCAGCCCCAGCATTTT
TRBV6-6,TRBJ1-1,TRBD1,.,CASSYSPDRGTEAFF,TGTGCCAGCAGTTACTCGCCGGACAGGGGTACTGAAGCTTTCTTT
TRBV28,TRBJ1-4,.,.,CASTLGEGNEKLFF,TGTGCCAGCACCCTCGGAGAGGGTAATGAAAAACTGTTTTTT
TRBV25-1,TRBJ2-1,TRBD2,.,CASREAGGGDNEQFF,TGTGCCAGCAGGGAGGCGGGAGGAGGGGACAATGAGCAGTTCTTC
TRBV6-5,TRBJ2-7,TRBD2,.,CASRFTSGRGEQYF,TGTGCCAGCAGGTTCACTAGCGGGAGGGGAGAGCAGTACTTC
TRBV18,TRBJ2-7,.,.,CASSPQGKGSYEQYF,TGTGCCAGCTCACCTCAGGGTAAGGGCTCCTACGAGCAGTACTTC
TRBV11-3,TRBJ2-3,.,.,CASSLFGTSTDTQYF,TGTGCCAGCAGTCTGTTCGGGACTAGCACAGATACGCAGTATTTT
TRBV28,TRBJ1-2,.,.,CASASSGRNGYTF,TGTGCCAGCGCGTCTTCGGGGAGGAATGGCTACACCTTC
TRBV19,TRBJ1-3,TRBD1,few,CATMDRAGGNTIYF,TGTGCCACGATGGACAGGGCAGGTGGAAACACCATATATTTT
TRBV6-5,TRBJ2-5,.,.,CASSYSFSVETQYF,TGTGCCAGCAGTTACTCGTTTTCGGTAGAGACCCAGTACTTC
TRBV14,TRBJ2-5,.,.,CASSQEADQETQYF,TGTGCCAGCAGCCAAGAAGCGGACCAAGAGACCCAGTACTTC
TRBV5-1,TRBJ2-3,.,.,CASSYSAGSTDTQYF,TGCGCCAGCAGTTACTCGGCAGGGTCCACAGATACGCAGTATTTT
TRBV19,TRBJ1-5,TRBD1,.,CASSLQGGQPQHF,TGTGCCAGTAGCCTACAGGGGGGTCAGCCCCAGCATTTT
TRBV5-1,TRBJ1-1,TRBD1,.,CASSLDGTGGLEAFF,TGCGCCAGCAGCTTGGATGGGACAGGGGGCCTTGAAGCTTTCTTT
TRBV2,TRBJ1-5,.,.,CASSATGEGQPQHF,TGTGCCAGCAGTGCGACCGGGGAGGGTCAGCCCCAGCATTTT
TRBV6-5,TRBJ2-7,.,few,CASRTMGSSYEQYF,TGTGCCAGCAGGACCATGGGGAGCTCCTACGAGCAGTACTTC
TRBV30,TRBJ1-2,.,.,CAWSVMPGAVYGYTF,TGTGCCTGGAGTGTAATGCCAGGGGCTGTCTATGGCTACACCTTC
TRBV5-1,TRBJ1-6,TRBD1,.,CASSQGTGGTPLHF,TGCGCCAGCAGCCAAGGGACAGGGGGAACACCCCTCCACTTT
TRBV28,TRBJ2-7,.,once,CASSLTLYEQYF,TGTGCCAGCAGTTTAACTCTCTACGAGCAGTACTTC
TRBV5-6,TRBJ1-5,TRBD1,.,CASSPRQGKSNQPQHF,TGTGCCAGCAGCCCGCGACAGGGTAAGAGCAATCAGCCCCAGCATTTT
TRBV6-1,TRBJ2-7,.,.,CASSGRTGVLAGRAYEQYF,TGTGCCAGCAGTGGGAGGACAGGGGTCCTAGCGGGACGGGCCTACGAGCAGTACTTC
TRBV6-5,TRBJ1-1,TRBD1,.,CASRVPGQGSEAFF,TGTGCCAGCAGGGTACCGGGACAGGGGTCTGAAGCTTTCTTT
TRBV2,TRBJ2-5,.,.,CASMSLGGEQYF,TGTGCCAGCATGTCCCTAGGCGGGGAGCAGTACTTC
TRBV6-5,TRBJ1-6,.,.,CASSYVFGESPLHF,TGTGCCAGCAGTTACGTGTTCGGGGAATCACCCCTCCACTTT
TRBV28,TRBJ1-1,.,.,CATRALNTEAFF,TGTGCCACCAGGGCCTTGAACACTGAAGCTTTCTTT
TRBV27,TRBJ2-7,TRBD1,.,CASSSPGRGLLYEQYF,TGTGCCAGCAGTTCTCCGGGCAGGGGGCTTCTCTACGAGCAGTACTTC
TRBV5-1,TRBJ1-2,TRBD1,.,CASSVRTGNYGYTF,TGCGCCAGCAGCGTCCGGACAGGCAACTATGGCTACACCTTC
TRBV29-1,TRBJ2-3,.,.,CSVDSPATDTQYF,TGCAGCGTTGATAGTCCCGCCACAGATACGCAGTATTTT
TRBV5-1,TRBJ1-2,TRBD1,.,CASSTYRGDGYTF,TGCGCCAGCAGCACCTACAGGGGAGATGGCTACACCTTC
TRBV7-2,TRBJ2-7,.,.,CASSFGGNYEQYF,TGTGCCAGCAGCTTCGGCGGCAACTACGAGCAGTACTTC
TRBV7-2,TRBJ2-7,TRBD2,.,CASSPRAGGPGEQYF,TGTGCCAGCAGCCCTCGAGCGGGAGGGCCCGGCGAGCAGTACTTC
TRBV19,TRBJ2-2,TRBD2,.,CASSRLGGSNTGELFF,TGTGCCAGTAGTCGCTTGGGGGGGTCGAACACCGGGGAGCTGTTTTTT
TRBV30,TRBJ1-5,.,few,CAWSHRQADQPQHF,TGTGCCTGGAGTCATAGACAGGCCGATCAGCCCCAGCATTTT
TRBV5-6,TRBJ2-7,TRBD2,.,CASSLQATSGIREQYF,TGTGCCAGCAGCTTACAAGCGACTAGCGGGATTCGAGAGCAGTACTTC
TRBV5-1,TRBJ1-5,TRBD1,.,CASSWDRNQPQHF,TGCGCCAGCAGCTGGGACAGAAATCAGCCCCAGCATTTT
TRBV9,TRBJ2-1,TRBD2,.,CASSVTSGSQWNEQFF,TGTGCCAGCAGCGTTACTAGCGGGAGTCAGTGGAATGAGCAGTTCTTC
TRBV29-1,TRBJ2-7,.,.,CSVGGPPEEQYF,TGCAGCGTTGGTGGCCCACCGGAGGAGCAGTACTTC